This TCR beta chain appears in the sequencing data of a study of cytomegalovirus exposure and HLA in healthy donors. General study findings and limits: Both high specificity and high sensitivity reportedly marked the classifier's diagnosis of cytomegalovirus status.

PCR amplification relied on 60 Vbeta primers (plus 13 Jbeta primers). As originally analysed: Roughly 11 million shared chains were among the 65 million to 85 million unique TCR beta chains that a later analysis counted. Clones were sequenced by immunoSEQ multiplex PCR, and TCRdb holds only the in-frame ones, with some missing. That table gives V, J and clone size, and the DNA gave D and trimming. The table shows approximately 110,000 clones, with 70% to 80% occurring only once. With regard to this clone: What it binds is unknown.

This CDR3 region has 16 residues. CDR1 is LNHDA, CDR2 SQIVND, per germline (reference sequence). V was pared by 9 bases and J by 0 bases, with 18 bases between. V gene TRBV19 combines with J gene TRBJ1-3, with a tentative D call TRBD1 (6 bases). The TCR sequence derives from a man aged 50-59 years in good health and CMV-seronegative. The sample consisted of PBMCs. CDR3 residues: CASNLSIRGSGNTIYF. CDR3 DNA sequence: TGTGCCAGCAATCTAAGCATCAGGGGCTCTGGAAACACCATATATTTT.